The clone carrying this T cell receptor (beta chain) was counted only a few times. No antigen is known for it. From germline, CDR1 is SNHLY and CDR2 FYNNEI. There are 16 residues in the CDR3. J lost 9 bases, V lost 3 bases, and 10 bases had no gene match. The data belong to a study of T cell repertoires in cytomegalovirus infection. Overall study context: In the study, CMV epitopes included recently identified HLA-C-restricted and well-studied HLA-B-restricted ones. Shared public TCR beta signatures pointed to both CMV infection and a matching HLA type. Study results and caveats: CMV-specific TCR beta clonotypes restricted by HLA-C were the ones dominating the ex vivo response. Cumulative public TCR beta family frequency identified CMV carriers with the relevant HLA.

TCRdb used MiXCR to reprocess the reads, holding one entry per CDR3 protein. Of around 310,000 distinct CDR3 sequences detected, around 29% appear once; the ten largest clones hold approximately 20%. The rearrangement joins TRBV2 to TRBJ2-1, with 11 bases lining up with TRBD2. Source: cultured PBMCs, taken from culture after CMV antigen stimulation. The sequence came from a human donor in good health (CMV status not recorded). Some clones in this sample may be carry-over from other donors' samples. CDR3 in DNA: TGTGCCAGCAGTGACCAAACGCTAGCGGGAGGAACTGAGCAGTTCTTC. It codes for CASSDQTLAGGTEQFF.